The 13 T cell receptor beta chains reported below all come from one sample, sequenced in a study of blood T cell repertoires in COVID-19. Clones were read by immunoSEQ multiplex PCR, and TCRdb kept only the in-frame ones, dropping some. Among roughly 200,000 clones listed, around 80% were seen once. Sequences were obtained from peripheral blood. Receptors originate from a man aged 55-75 years with acute or convalescent COVID-19.

This clone was found once. The CDR3 nucleotides are TGTGCCAGCAAGGACGCAGGGTATGGCTACACCTTC. Translating gives CASKDAGYGYTF. The chain carries TRBV6-4 and TRBJ1-2, with D tentatively TRBD1 (5 bases). V was clipped by 7 bases and J by 5 bases, with 11 bases between them. From germline, CDR1 is MRHNA and CDR2 SNTAGT. The CDR3 covers 12 residues.

V gene TRBV27 combines with J gene TRBJ2-7; the match to TRBD1 covers 8 bases. The CDR3 totals 18 residues. Germline V gene sequence: CDR1 MNHEY, CDR2 SMNVEV (reference sequence). With 5 bases clipped from V and 1 base from J, the junction kept 16 bases outside the gene matches. CDR3 loop: CASSPSLHRRQGSYEQYF. In nucleotides, the CDR3 is TGTGCCAGCAGTCCTTCGCTCCACCGGAGACAGGGGTCCTACGAGCAGTACTTC.

This clone was counted between two and nine times. V is TRBV3-1 (or the pseudogene TRBV3-2) and J is TRBJ1-1; a weak D match, TRBD1 (6 bases). V was clipped by 0 bases and J by 8 bases, with 19 bases between them. CDR1 is LGHDT, CDR2 YNNKEL, per germline (reference sequence). This CDR3 spans 16 amino acids. CDR3 DNA sequence: TGTGCCAGCAGCCAAGATTACGGGGCAGCTAGGGGGGAAGCTTTCTTT. This sequence encodes CASSQDYGAARGEAFF.

There are a few counts of this clone. The gene calls are TRBV19 and TRBJ2-5, with 11 bases matching TRBD2. CDR3 length: 18 residues. Per the germline V gene, CDR1 is LNHDA and CDR2 is SQIVND (reference sequence). Germline trimming cut 3 bases from V and 2 bases from J; bases unmatched to any gene: 11. The CDR3 DNA reads TGTGCCAGTAGTATTCGGAGACTAGCGGGGTTAGCACAAGAGACCCAGTACTTC. Its translation is CASSIRRLAGLAQETQYF. Based on the CDR3 plus reference TRBV19 and TRBJ2-5, the full variable domain is DGGITQSPKYLFRKEGQNVTLSCEQNLNHDAMYWYRQDPGQGLRLIYYSQIVNDFQKGDIAEGYSVSREKKESFPLTVTSAQKNPTAFYLCASSIRRLAGLAQETQYFGPGTRLLVL.

In its sample, this clone was seen a few times. This chain uses TRBV7-3 with TRBJ2-1; 8 bases are shared with TRBD1. V lost 5 bases, J lost 3 bases, and 6 bases stayed unmatched. From germline, CDR1 is SGHTA and CDR2 FQGTGA. The CDR3 extends over 15 amino acids. The CDR3 DNA sequence: TGTGCCAGCAGCAAGGACAGGGCGCTCTACAATGAGCAGTTCTTC. This sequence encodes CASSKDRALYNEQFF.

The chain combines TRBV20-1 with TRBJ1-2; TRBD1 might be the D (5 bases). The CDR3 length is 11 residues. Trimming removed 3 bases from V and 8 bases from J, with 10 bases in between. Germline lookup yields CDR1 DFQATT and CDR2 SNEGSKA (reference sequence). The CDR3 DNA follows: TGCAGTGCTAGCCGCCAGGGCGGCTACACCTTC. Protein product: CSASRQGGYTF.

The chain has TRBV5-4 and TRBJ2-3; no clear D. This CDR3 contains 12 residues. Germline CDR1 reads SGHNT; CDR2 reads YYREEE (reference sequence). Trimming pared 0 bases from V and 6 bases from J, leaving 5 bases between. CDR3 sequence (DNA): TGTGCCAGCAGCTTGGCCCGGGATACGCAGTATTTT. Residues: CASSLARDTQYF.

The rearrangement joins TRBV3-1 (or the pseudogene TRBV3-2) to TRBJ1-1; tentatively, D is TRBD1 (5 bases). With 1 base removed from V and 5 bases from J, the gap between germline ends came to 11 bases. Germline V gives CDR1 LGHDT, CDR2 YNNKEL (reference sequence). This CDR3 region has 14 residues. The CDR3 loop is CASSQGQGDTEAFF. The CDR3 nucleotides read TGTGCCAGCAGCCAAGGGCAGGGTGATACTGAAGCTTTCTTT.

J is TRBJ2-3 and V is TRBV5-4; TRBD1 matches at 12 bases. Germline CDR1 and CDR2: SGHNT and YYREEE (reference sequence). This CDR3 is built from 16 residues. V shed 4 bases and J 5 bases; nucleotides not matched to a gene: 8. CDR3 protein: CASSLRDRGRQDTQYF. The CDR3 nucleotides are TGTGCCAGCAGCCTCCGGGACAGGGGGCGGCAAGATACGCAGTATTTT.

The V and J genes are TRBV3-1 (or the pseudogene TRBV3-2) and TRBJ1-2, with 9 bases lining up with TRBD1. Germline CDR1 and CDR2: LGHDT and YNNKEL (reference sequence). The trim removed 4 bases at V and 8 bases at J, leaving 8 bases unmatched. The CDR3 runs to 14 residues. CDR3 coding DNA: TGTGCCAGCAGCCGCCTTGACAGGGGGGGCGGCTACACCTTC. The encoded protein is CASSRLDRGGGYTF.

V and J are TRBV19 and TRBJ1-4, with D possibly being TRBD1 (6 bases). The CDR3 is 15 amino acids. Per the germline V gene, CDR1 is LNHDA and CDR2 is SQIVND (reference sequence). V lost 6 bases and J 7 bases, leaving 18 bases between the germline ends. As DNA, the CDR3 is TGTGCCAGTAGGCATGTTCCAGGGGTAGGTGAAAAACTGTTTTTT. This translates into CASRHVPGVGEKLFF.

The chain couples TRBV6-1 to TRBJ2-7; 9 bases are a match to TRBD2. The CDR3 is 14 amino acids. The germline V gene encodes CDR1 MNHNS and CDR2 SASEGT. Germline trimming cut 6 bases from V and 5 bases from J; bases unmatched to any gene: 8. The DNA for the CDR3 is TGTGCCAGCAGCCCCGGGACTAGCTTCGACGAGCAGTACTTC. Translated: CASSPGTSFDEQYF.

This rearrangement joins TRBV12-5 to TRBJ2-7; a possible D gene is TRBD2 (6 bases). The CDR3 consists of 12 residues. V lost 10 bases to trimming and J lost 2 bases, with 12 bases between them. CDR1 LGHNT and CDR2 FRNRAP come from the germline V gene. The CDR3 reads CATSRDAYEQYF. DNA for the CDR3: TGTGCTACTTCGCGGGACGCCTACGAGCAGTACTTC.